The 13 T cell receptor beta chains given below trace back to one sample, sequenced in a study of T cell repertoires in ileal Crohn's disease (dated by TCRdb to the late 2010s). Library preparation used the immunoSEQ multiplex PCR assay. The source is immuneACCESS, and TCRdb retained only in-frame sequences with V and J called. Part of the clones is not carried over; for the studies checked, unresolved V genes explain less than half of this, and the remainder is unexplained. In this sample the table shows around 5,200 clones, roughly 80% of which occur a single time. The top ten hold roughly 6.2% of the sample. The sample comprised ileal tissue. Every receptor here comes from an adult with Crohn's disease.

This clone was recorded once. The V call is TRBV5-1, the J call TRBJ2-1; 7 bases are a match to TRBD1. This CDR3 region has 14 residues. The ends lost 2 bases at V and 4 bases at J; junction bases unmatched: 3. Germline V gene data show CDR1 as SGHRS and CDR2 as YFSETQ. CDR3 in DNA: TGCGCCAGCAGCTTCGGACAGGTATACAATGAGCAGTTCTTC. This translates into CASSFGQVYNEQFF. The full variable domain, in which reference TRBV5-1 and TRBJ2-1 provide the parts outside the CDR3, is KAGVTQTPRYLIKTRGQQVTLSCSPISGHRSVSWYQQTPGQGLQFLFEYFSETQRNKGNFPGRFSGRQFSNSRSEMNVSTLELGDSALYLCASSFGQVYNEQFFGPGTRLTVL.

The chain joins TRBV6-6 to TRBJ1-1; the D is unclear. Germline V gene lookup returns CDR1 MNHNY and CDR2 SVGAGI (reference sequence). V dropped 6 bases and J dropped 5 bases, with 16 bases sitting between them. This CDR3 spans 14 amino acids. The CDR3 here is CASSPRGGETEAFF. The CDR3 DNA follows: TGTGCCAGCAGCCCACGGGGTGGTGAGACTGAAGCTTTCTTT.

This clone was seen a few times. J is TRBJ2-2 and V is TRBV30, with D maybe TRBD1 (5 bases). CDR3 length equals 13 residues. V was cut by 3 bases and J by 7 bases, with 12 bases left in between. Per germline, CDR1 GTSNPN and CDR2 SVGIG (reference sequence). Written as DNA, the CDR3 is TGTGCCTGGAGGGCGTCAGGGTTCGGGGAGCTGTTTTTT. Translated: CAWRASGFGELFF.

In its sample, this clone was seen a few times. This chain links TRBV28 with TRBJ1-5; a weak D match, TRBD1 (6 bases). The germline V gene has CDR1 MDHEN and CDR2 SYDVKM. The CDR3 extends over 15 amino acids. Trimming shortened V by 3 bases and J by 5 bases, and 14 bases separated the two germline ends. The CDR3 loop reads CASSLGRGGDQPQHF. In DNA, the CDR3 is TGTGCCAGCAGTTTGGGCAGGGGAGGGGATCAGCCCCAGCATTTT. Supplemented by reference TRBV28 and TRBJ1-5, the full variable domain reads DVKVTQSSRYLVKRTGEKVFLECVQDMDHENMFWYRQDPGLGLRLIYFSYDVKMKEKGDIPEGYSVSREKKERFSLILESASTNQTSMYLCASSLGRGGDQPQHFGDGTRLSIL.

In this sample, this clone turned up a few times. V gene TRBV2 combines with J gene TRBJ2-1, with 11 positions matching TRBD2. This CDR3 is built from 21 residues. Germline CDR1 reads SNHLY; CDR2 reads FYNNEI. After removal of 0 bases from V and 0 bases from J, the junction contained 13 bases not matched to a gene. The CDR3 is CASSEALPVAGLADSYNEQFF. The CDR3 DNA sequence: TGTGCCAGCAGTGAAGCGCTTCCCGTAGCGGGACTAGCGGACTCCTACAATGAGCAGTTCTTC.

This clone was observed a handful of times. Compared with germline, one end of the junction differs, possibly owing to a read error. This sequence joins TRBV6-5 and TRBJ1-2; tentatively, D is TRBD1 (6 bases). There are 15 residues in the CDR3. Per germline, CDR1 MNHEY and CDR2 SVGAGI. In nucleotides, the CDR3 is TGTGCCAGCACTTACGCGGGGGCGAGGGTAGATGATTACACCTTC. Its protein is CASTYAGARVDDYTF.

This clone was counted once. V usage is TRBV7-2 and J usage is TRBJ1-1; 9 positions match TRBD1. Germline CDR1 is SGHTA and CDR2 is FQGNSA. The CDR3 consists of 16 residues. Trimming took 2 bases from V and 6 from J; bases not matched to a gene: 10. The CDR3, as DNA: TGTGCCAGCAGCTTATCCCTTTCGACAGGGGGGCCTGAAGCTTTCTTT. Protein: CASSLSLSTGGPEAFF.

The V and J genes are TRBV2 and TRBJ1-5; D gene uncertain. Germline-derived CDR1 and CDR2 are SNHLY and FYNNEI. This CDR3 region has 17 residues. The V and J ends lost 4 bases and 0 bases respectively, with 16 bases between them. The CDR3 loop reads CASSADMGGYSNQPQHF. The CDR3 DNA sequence: TGTGCCAGCAGTGCTGACATGGGTGGTTATAGCAATCAGCCCCAGCATTTT.

The chain uses TRBV5-1 and TRBJ1-6, with TRBD1 identical over 10 bases. Germline V gene data show CDR1 as SGHRS and CDR2 as YFSETQ. The V segment lost 3 bases and the J segment 7 bases; nucleotides outside the gene matches: 10. The CDR3 runs 17 residues. The CDR3, as DNA: TGCGCCAGCAGCTGGAGCCCCGGGACAGGGGACAATTCACCCCTCCACTTT. Amino acids: CASSWSPGTGDNSPLHF.

This clone showed up just once. The rearrangement links TRBV11-2 to TRBJ2-1; D unclear. The ends were cut back, 5 bases at V and 10 bases at J, with 9 bases in the middle. The CDR3 runs to 11 residues. Germline V gene data show CDR1 as SGHAT and CDR2 as FQNNGV. CDR3 sequence reads: CASSLSYEQFF. Written as DNA, the CDR3 is TGTGCCAGCAGCCTCAGTTACGAGCAGTTCTTC.

V usage is TRBV6-5 and J usage is TRBJ1-3, with D maybe TRBD1 (6 bases). The CDR3 runs 15 residues. Trimming took 6 bases from V and 0 from J, leaving 12 bases between them. Germline CDR1 reads MNHEY; CDR2 reads SVGAGI. The CDR3 nucleotides are TGTGCCAGCAGCCTCGACAGGTACTCTGGAAACACCATATATTTT. It specifies CASSLDRYSGNTIYF.

The chain couples TRBV15 to TRBJ2-7, with D possibly being TRBD1 (6 bases). This CDR3 is built from 14 residues. Germline values: CDR1 LNHNV, CDR2 YYDKDF (reference sequence). Trimming stripped 0 bases from V and 5 bases from J, with 11 bases between. The CDR3 reads CATSRDNKGDEQYF. As DNA, the CDR3 is TGTGCCACCAGCAGAGATAATAAGGGGGACGAGCAGTACTTC. Full variable domain (outside the CDR3, taken from reference TRBV15 and TRBJ2-7): DAMVIQNPRYQVTQFGKPVTLSCSQTLNHNVMYWYQQKSSQAPKLLFHYYDKDFNNEADTPDNFQSRRPNTSFCFLDIRSPGLGDTAMYLCATSRDNKGDEQYFGPGTRLTVT.

The V and J genes are TRBV7-8 and TRBJ1-5, with D unresolved. The CDR3 spans 16 residues. CDR1 SGHVS and CDR2 FQNEAQ come from the germline V gene. Trimming took 1 base from V and 2 from J, leaving 12 bases between them. CDR3 in amino acids: CASSLVERSGNQPQHF. The CDR3 DNA reads TGTGCCAGCAGCTTAGTGGAGCGATCGGGCAATCAGCCCCAGCATTTT. The full variable domain, completed using reference TRBV7-8 and TRBJ1-5, is GAGVSQSPRYKVAKRGQDVALRCDPISGHVSLFWYQQALGQGPEFLTYFQNEAQLDKSGLPSDRFFAERPEGSVSTLKIQRTQQEDSAVYLCASSLVERSGNQPQHFGDGTRLSIL.